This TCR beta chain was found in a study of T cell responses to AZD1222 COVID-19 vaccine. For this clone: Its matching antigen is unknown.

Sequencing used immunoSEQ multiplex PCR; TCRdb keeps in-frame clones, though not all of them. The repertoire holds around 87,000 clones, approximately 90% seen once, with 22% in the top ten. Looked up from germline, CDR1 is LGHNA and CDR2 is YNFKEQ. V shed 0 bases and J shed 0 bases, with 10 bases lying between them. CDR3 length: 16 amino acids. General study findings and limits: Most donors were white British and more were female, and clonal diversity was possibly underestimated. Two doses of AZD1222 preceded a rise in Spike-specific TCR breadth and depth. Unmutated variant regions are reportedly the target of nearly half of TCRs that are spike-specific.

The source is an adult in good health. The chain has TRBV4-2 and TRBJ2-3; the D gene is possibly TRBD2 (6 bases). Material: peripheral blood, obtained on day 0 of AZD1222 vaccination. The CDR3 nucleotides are TGTGCCAGCAGCCAAGATAACGGAGGGAGCACAGATACGCAGTATTTT. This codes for CASSQDNGGSTDTQYF.